This T cell receptor beta chain was profiled in a study of blood T cells in healthy people across ages. Overall study context: About one barcoded beta molecule per two T cells was the capture yield of template switching.

Whole-study results and caveats: Naive T cell percentage showed a strong correlation with TCR beta diversity.

With respect to this clonotype: Its cognate antigen is unknown.

Next came a second PCR, run for roughly 6 to 11 cycles, which used a sample-barcoded 5' primer along with a J-beta primer mix. A template-switch adaptor that had 12 random nucleotides put a tag on each cDNA molecule. From the 5' RACE reads, TCRdb called clonotypes with MiXCR, one entry per CDR3 protein. The sample holds more than 1,000,000 distinct CDR3 sequences, 25% seen once. These data are also associated with another study on T cells of mothers and their children.

Specimen: blood. The sequence came from a girl aged 2-10 years in good health.

In nucleotides, the CDR3 is TGTGCCAGCAGTTTATCCCCGTTTAATTCACCCCTCCACTTT. As protein: CASSLSPFNSPLHF. This rearrangement joins TRBV12-3 or TRBV12-4 to TRBJ1-6, with D hard to call. V was pared by 2 bases and J by 6 bases, with 8 bases between. This CDR3 region has 14 residues.